These 21 T cell receptor beta chains were all obtained from the same sample, sequenced in a study of OX40 agonist ivuxolimab in advanced cancers. Receptor amplification or capture employed the immunoSEQ multiplex PCR assay. As stored in TCRdb, this immuneACCESS dataset retains in-frame rearrangements with V and J assigned. A fraction of the clones does not appear; measured against another copy, unresolved V genes explain less than half of the discrepancy, and the remainder lacks a known reason. The sample yields more than 65,000 clones; about 87% were counted once. The top ten clonotypes cover 0.95% to 1.3% of the sample. The starting material was CD4+ or CD8+ T cells sorted from blood, obtained in a trial of the OX40 agonist ivuxolimab. Every receptor here comes from an adult with an advanced solid tumor such as melanoma, head and neck, liver or kidney cancer.

The CDR3 region is CASSAATGGNEKLFF. DNA for the CDR3: TGTGCCAGCAGTGCCGCGACAGGGGGCAATGAAAAACTGTTTTTT. The chain has TRBV6-1 and TRBJ1-4; 10 bases fit TRBD1. The CDR3 totals 15 residues. Germline CDR1 and CDR2: MNHNS and SASEGT. The V segment lost 4 bases and the J segment 5 bases; nucleotides outside the gene matches: 4.

V is TRBV28 and J is TRBJ1-5; D not certain. Trimming removed 6 bases at V and 5 bases at J, with 5 bases between. CDR1 is MDHEN and CDR2 is SYDVKM in the germline V gene. The CDR3 is 11 residues long. CDR3 nucleotide sequence: TGTGCCAGCAGGACTGATCAGCCCCAGCATTTT. This gives the protein CASRTDQPQHF. The whole variable domain, remainder taken from reference TRBV28 and TRBJ1-5, is DVKVTQSSRYLVKRTGEKVFLECVQDMDHENMFWYRQDPGLGLRLIYFSYDVKMKEKGDIPEGYSVSREKKERFSLILESASTNQTSMYLCASRTDQPQHFGDGTRLSIL.

J is TRBJ1-5 and V is TRBV27; 7 bases map to TRBD1. V gave up 0 bases and J gave up 0 bases; unmatched junction bases: 11. Germline V CDR1 and CDR2: MNHEY, SMNVEV (reference sequence). This CDR3 has 19 residues. The CDR3 spells CASSLSTPGQVNSNQPQHF. In nucleotides, the CDR3 is TGTGCCAGCAGTTTATCCACCCCTGGACAGGTAAATAGCAATCAGCCCCAGCATTTT.

This clone has only one observation. CDR3 DNA: TGTGCCAGCAGCATAACAGGTTCTTCCTACGAGCAGTACTTC. This gives the protein CASSITGSSYEQYF. The chain employs TRBV5-4 and TRBJ2-7; weak D call: TRBD1 (5 bases). With 4 bases removed from V and 1 base from J, the gap between germline ends came to 12 bases. Per germline, CDR1 SGHNT and CDR2 YYREEE (reference sequence). CDR3 length: 14 amino acids. Full variable domain (rest looked up from reference TRBV5-4 and TRBJ2-7): ETGVTQSPTHLIKTRGQQVTLRCSSQSGHNTVSWYQQALGQGPQFIFQYYREEENGRGNFPPRFSGLQFPNYSSELNVNALELDDSALYLCASSITGSSYEQYFGPGTRLTVT.

A single count supports this clone. The gene calls are TRBV7-8 and TRBJ2-5; the D gene could be TRBD1 or TRBD2 (6 bases each). Germline-derived CDR1 and CDR2 are SGHVS and FQNEAQ. Trimming cost V 5 bases and J 1 base, with 11 bases left between them. This CDR3 is built from 14 residues. The CDR3 is CASSIGGSQETQYF. The CDR3, as DNA: TGTGCCAGCAGCATCGGGGGCAGCCAAGAGACCCAGTACTTC.

The V gene is TRBV5-1, the J gene TRBJ2-1, with TRBD1 matching over 8 bases. V lost 0 bases, J lost 9 bases, and 17 bases stayed unmatched. The CDR3 length is 18 residues. The germline V gene has CDR1 SGHRS and CDR2 YFSETQ. CDR3 nucleotides: TGCGCCAGCAGCTTGGCTGGACAGGGATCGGGACTTCGGGCTGAGCAGTTCTTC. Residues: CASSLAGQGSGLRAEQFF.

The count of this clone is one. The CDR3 reads CSVEQGSTEQYF. The CDR3 coding sequence is TGCAGCGTGGAACAGGGATCTACCGAGCAGTACTTC. This sequence joins TRBV29-1 and TRBJ2-7; D might be TRBD1 (6 bases). From germline, CDR1 is SQVTM and CDR2 ANQGSEA. The CDR3 totals 12 residues. The V end was cut by 6 bases, the J end by 6 bases, with 15 bases between.

This clone was seen only once. The V gene is TRBV9, the J gene TRBJ2-1; 9 nucleotides agree with TRBD2. The CDR3 is 15 residues long. Germline CDR1 and CDR2: SGDLS and YYNGEE. V trimming: 4 bases; J trimming: 7 bases; junction bases outside the gene matches: 9. CDR3 DNA: TGTGCCAGCAGCCCGCGGGGGGGCCTTTCAAATGAGCAGTTCTTC. Translation: CASSPRGGLSNEQFF. The full variable domain, in which reference TRBV9 and TRBJ2-1 provide the parts outside the CDR3, is DSGVTQTPKHLITATGQRVTLRCSPRSGDLSVYWYQQSLDQGLQFLIQYYNGEERAKGNILERFSAQQFPDLHSELNLSSLELGDSALYFCASSPRGGLSNEQFFGPGTRLTVL.

V and J are TRBV19 and TRBJ1-4; no reliable D call. The CDR3 runs 11 residues. Germline V gene data show CDR1 as LNHDA and CDR2 as SQIVND (reference sequence). V was clipped by 3 bases and J by 8 bases, with 4 bases between them. The CDR3 here is CASSMREKLFF. The CDR3 DNA follows: TGTGCCAGTAGTATGCGAGAAAAACTGTTTTTT.

The rearrangement uses TRBV7-9 and TRBJ2-7, with D maybe TRBD1 (6 bases). From germline, CDR1 is SEHNR and CDR2 FQNEAQ (reference sequence). Trimming removed 5 bases at V and 7 bases at J, with 21 bases between. This CDR3 comprises 15 residues. The CDR3: CASSVQGILRVEQYF. Here the CDR3 DNA reads TGTGCCAGCAGCGTGCAGGGGATACTACGAGTGGAGCAGTACTTC.

The genes are TRBV28 and TRBJ2-7; 7 bases agree with TRBD1. J lost 0 bases, V lost 7 bases, and 12 bases had no gene match. The CDR3 has 16 amino acids. CDR1 is MDHEN and CDR2 is SYDVKM in the germline V gene. Written as DNA, the CDR3 is TGTGCCAGCACCGGCGGACAGGCCACCACCTCCTACGAGCAGTACTTC. It specifies CASTGGQATTSYEQYF.

The gene calls are TRBV5-1 and TRBJ1-2, with D unclear. The CDR3 contains 13 residues. Germline CDR1 and CDR2: SGHRS and YFSETQ. The V and J ends lost 0 bases and 5 bases respectively, with 8 bases between them. CDR3 nucleotides: TGCGCCAGCAGCTTGGAGGTAGATTATGGCTACACCTTC. This gives the protein CASSLEVDYGYTF.

This chain joins TRBV6-1 and TRBJ2-3, with 8 bases identical to TRBD2. The germline V gene has CDR1 MNHNS and CDR2 SASEGT. The V segment lost 0 bases and the J segment 4 bases; nucleotides outside the gene matches: 6. The CDR3 length is 16 residues. The CDR3 DNA reads as TGTGCCAGCAGTGAAGCGCTTCTCGGGGGGGCAGATACGCAGTATTTT. The encoded protein is CASSEALLGGADTQYF.

This clone was observed a handful of times. The chain carries TRBV18 and TRBJ1-1; D is unresolved. This CDR3 has 16 residues. Trimming took off 2 bases at V and 1 base at J, with 14 bases between the two ends. Germline CDR1 KGHSH, CDR2 LQKENI. The CDR3 here is CASSPMIRGTNTEAFF. DNA for the CDR3: TGTGCCAGCTCACCAATGATACGGGGAACGAACACTGAAGCTTTCTTT.

This CDR3 reads CAISESRDGAEAFF. CDR3 nucleotides: TGTGCCATCAGTGAGTCGAGGGATGGCGCTGAAGCTTTCTTT. The genes are TRBV10-3 and TRBJ1-1; no firm D call. The germline V gene encodes CDR1 ENHRY and CDR2 SYGVKD. Trimming took 0 bases from V and 6 from J, leaving 11 bases between them. CDR3 size: 14 residues.

The V and J genes are TRBV7-9 and TRBJ2-7; weak D call: TRBD1 (6 bases). CDR1 and CDR2 from the germline V gene are SEHNR and FQNEAQ (reference sequence). V was shortened by 5 bases and J by 3 bases, with 14 bases between the two germline ends. CDR3 length equals 14 residues. The CDR3, as DNA: TGTGCCAGCAGCCCGCTCGGCAGGGGCTACGAGCAGTACTTC. This sequence encodes CASSPLGRGYEQYF.

A word on this clone: One junction end disagrees with the germline gene, perhaps due to a read error. Other nucleotide sequences from this sample produce the same CDR3. CDR3 coding DNA: TGCGCCAGTAGCCAAGAAGGTGGCAGGGGGATCAACGAGCAGTACTTC. Encoded protein: CASSQEGGRGINEQYF. V usage is TRBV4-3 and J usage is TRBJ2-7; 7 bases are shared with TRBD1. The germline V gene encodes CDR1 LGHNA and CDR2 YSLEER. This CDR3 contains 16 residues.

The chain joins TRBV5-1 to TRBJ1-2; no reliable D call. The CDR3 loop spans 13 amino acids. V lost 1 base and J lost 8, with 12 bases in between. Germline CDR1 and CDR2: SGHRS and YFSETQ. In DNA form, the CDR3 reads TGCGCCAGCAGCTTGTATGGGTCAGACGGCTACACCTTC. It translates to CASSLYGSDGYTF.

The chain has TRBV11-3 and TRBJ2-1, with TRBD2 matching 7 bases. Looked up from germline, CDR1 is SGHNT and CDR2 is YENEEA. The J segment lost 8 bases and the V segment lost 6 bases, leaving 16 bases of the junction unmatched. The CDR3 length is 16 residues. The CDR3 DNA reads TGTGCCAGCAGGGATGCCTCCGGGACTAAGCCCGATGAGCAGTTCTTC. It yields the protein CASRDASGTKPDEQFF.

The chain recombines TRBV2 with TRBJ1-1; 11 bases line up with TRBD1. The CDR3 runs 12 residues. Germline CDR1 and CDR2: SNHLY and FYNNEI. V lost 6 bases and J lost 7; bases outside the gene matches: 1. The CDR3 DNA follows: TGTGCCAGCAGAGGGACAGGGGGTGAAGCTTTCTTT. Its protein product is CASRGTGGEAFF. Together with reference TRBV2 and TRBJ1-1, the CDR3 gives the full variable domain: EPEVTQTPSHQVTQMGQEVILRCVPISNHLYFYWYRQILGQKVEFLVSFYNNEISEKSEIFDDQFSVERPDGSNFTLKIRSTKLEDSAMYFCASRGTGGEAFFGQGTRLTVV.

The chain uses TRBV6-5 and TRBJ1-1; TRBD1 matches 7 bases. The CDR3 is 14 amino acids. Germline values: CDR1 MNHEY, CDR2 SVGAGI. Losses at the gene ends were 6 bases for V and 2 bases for J; bases not matched to a gene: 6. The CDR3 sequence is CASSQGGFNTEAFF. The CDR3 bases are TGTGCCAGCAGCCAGGGGGGTTTCAACACTGAAGCTTTCTTT.